The clone carrying this T cell receptor (beta chain) was observed a few times. The source of the sample is a study of identical twins. TCRdb re-called the 5' RACE reads with MiXCR, one entry per CDR3 protein. The table lists approximately 470,000 distinct CDR3 sequences, 11% to 15% of them singletons. This same sample was also part of a study on yellow fever vaccine responses in identical twins.

Sequences were obtained from CD4+ T cells sorted from blood. The TCR sequence derives from a woman aged 18-30 years in good health.

CDR3 loop: CASSDQGGGTDTQYF. As DNA, the CDR3 is TGTGCCAGCAGTGACCAGGGCGGGGGCACAGATACGCAGTATTTT. This rearrangement joins TRBV6-4 to TRBJ2-3; weak D call: TRBD2 (6 bases). Looked up from germline, CDR1 is MRHNA and CDR2 is SNTAGT. V was cut by 2 bases and J by 1 base, with 10 bases left in between. The CDR3 sequence is 15 residues long.